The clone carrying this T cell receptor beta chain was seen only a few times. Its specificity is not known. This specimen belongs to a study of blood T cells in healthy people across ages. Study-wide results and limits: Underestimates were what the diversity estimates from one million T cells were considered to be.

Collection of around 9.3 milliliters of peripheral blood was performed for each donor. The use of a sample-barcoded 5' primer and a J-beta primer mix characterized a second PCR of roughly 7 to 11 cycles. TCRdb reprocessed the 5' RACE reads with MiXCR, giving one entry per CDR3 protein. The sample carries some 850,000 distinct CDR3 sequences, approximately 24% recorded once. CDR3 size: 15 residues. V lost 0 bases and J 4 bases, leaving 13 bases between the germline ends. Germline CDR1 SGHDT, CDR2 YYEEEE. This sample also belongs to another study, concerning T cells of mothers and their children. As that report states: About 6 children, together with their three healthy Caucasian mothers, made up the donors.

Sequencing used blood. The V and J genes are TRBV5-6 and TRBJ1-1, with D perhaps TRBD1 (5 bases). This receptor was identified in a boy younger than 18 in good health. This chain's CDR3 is CASSLGWRGATEAFF. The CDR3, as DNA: TGTGCCAGCAGCTTGGGGTGGAGAGGGGCCACTGAAGCTTTCTTT.